Described below is a single TCR beta chain sequence and its context. V was shortened by 3 bases and J by 6 bases, with 14 bases between the two germline ends. Per the germline V gene, CDR1 is MNHNS and CDR2 is SASEGT. This CDR3 has 14 amino acids. Method: immunoSEQ multiplex PCR; TCRdb's copy keeps in-frame clones and lacks some. Altogether 50,000 to 75,000 clones are present, around 81% being singletons, with the ten largest covering 28%. The sample is drawn from a study of blood T cell repertoires in COVID-19. About the research overall: Collection of acute and convalescent COVID-19 samples took place in the United States, Italy and Spain. Sample material is recorded as cDNA or gDNA derived from T cells, B-cell-depleted T cells, or PBMCs.

J is TRBJ1-2 and V is TRBV6-1, with TRBD1 as a possible D gene (5 bases). Sequencing used peripheral blood. This TCR came from a woman at least 80 years old with active or convalescent COVID-19. In DNA, the CDR3 is TGTGCCAGCAGTGAGGGGGGGAATCTCAATGGCTACACCTTC. Its translation is CASSEGGNLNGYTF.